The rows below give T cell receptor beta chains drawn from one sample of a study of T cells after yellow fever vaccination. TCRdb re-called the 5' RACE reads through MiXCR, storing one row per CDR3 protein. The sample has approximately 330,000 distinct CDR3 sequences, roughly an eighth seen once. The material was CD4+ T cells sorted from PBMCs, obtained 15 days after the yellow fever booster vaccination. The receptors stem from a man in his late teens or twenties who received the YFV17D yellow fever vaccine. CDR3s include the opening cysteine and the closing phenylalanine or tryptophan. Fields, in order: clone size, J gene, D gene, V gene, CDR3 protein, CDR3 DNA. The D gene is left open where the match is weak. Expanded clones get a size class; other rows say once, few or many, or leave the size out.

many TRBJ1-2 . TRBV28 CASTLWGSGYTF TGTGCCAGCACCCTCTGGGGGTCCGGCTACACCTTC
few TRBJ2-2 . TRBV20-1 CSARPPAGPGELFF TGCAGTGCTAGGCCCCCGGCAGGCCCCGGGGAGCTGTTTTTT
. TRBJ1-2 . TRBV4-2 CASSQDLNYGYTF TGTGCCAGCAGCCAAGATCTGAACTATGGCTACACCTTC
. TRBJ1-5 TRBD1 TRBV20-1 CSARGDRNQPQHF TGCAGTGCTAGAGGGGACAGAAATCAGCCCCAGCATTTT
. TRBJ2-7 . TRBV4-3 CASSQSHTGGYEQYF TGCGCCAGCAGCCAGAGCCACACAGGCGGATACGAGCAGTACTTC
. TRBJ2-2 . TRBV6-2/TRBV6-3 CASRLQGTGGLFF TGTGCCAGCAGACTTCAGGGGACCGGGGGGCTGTTTTTT
few TRBJ2-7 . TRBV12-1 CASSFPAPSRKPYEQYF TGTGCCAGCAGCTTTCCCGCTCCCTCCCGGAAGCCCTACGAGCAGTACTTC
few TRBJ2-5 TRBD2 TRBV4-3 CASSRVRGAGGPSEETQYF TGCGCCAGCAGCCGAGTACGGGGAGCGGGGGGGCCGAGTGAAGAGACCCAGTACTTC
many TRBJ1-1 . TRBV12-3/TRBV12-4 CASSFGGGTEAFF TGTGCCAGCAGTTTCGGGGGTGGCACTGAAGCTTTCTTT
. TRBJ2-7 TRBD2 TRBV4-1 CASSQGEGPYEQYF TGCGCCAGCAGCCAAGGGGAGGGGCCCTACGAGCAGTACTTC
. TRBJ1-4 . TRBV29-1 CSVEVNLGGEKLFF TGCAGCGTTGAAGTGAACCTGGGGGGGGAAAAACTGTTTTTT
. TRBJ2-1 . TRBV30 CAWRDWPQEQFF TGTGCCTGGAGGGACTGGCCACAGGAGCAGTTCTTC
. TRBJ1-1 TRBD1 TRBV20-1 CSARRDRGTEAFF TGCAGTGCACGGCGGGACAGGGGCACTGAAGCTTTCTTT